The clone carrying this T cell receptor beta chain was seen ten or more times. V gave up 6 bases and J gave up 3 bases; unmatched junction bases: 2. This CDR3 comprises 16 residues. Germline V gene lookup returns CDR1 SNHLY and CDR2 FYNNEI. From the PCR reads, TCRdb re-called clones with MiXCR. Among roughly 25,000 clones listed, under 15% were seen once. This sample was taken from a study of metastatic and nonmetastatic thyroid tumors. Every patient underwent thyroid surgery untreated. The clonotype was recovered from a female donor with papillary thyroid cancer or a benign thyroid nodule (not recorded which). Some clones in this sample may be carry-over from other donors' samples. The rearrangement links TRBV2 to TRBJ2-2, with 15 bases identical to TRBD2. The sample comprised blood. CDR3 coding DNA: TGTGCCAGCAGGGGGACTAGCGGGAGGCACACCGGGGAGCTGTTTTTT. Its translation is CASRGTSGRHTGELFF. The entire variable domain, with the rest obtained from reference TRBV2 and TRBJ2-2, is as follows: EPEVTQTPSHQVTQMGQEVILRCVPISNHLYFYWYRQILGQKVEFLVSFYNNEISEKSEIFDDQFSVERPDGSNFTLKIRSTKLEDSAMYFCASRGTSGRHTGELFFGEGSRLTVL.